This T cell receptor (beta chain) stems from a study of cytomegalovirus exposure and HLA in healthy donors. Study in general: The study placed around 85% of its approximately 360 genotyped donors in the Caucasian-associated ancestry cluster.

There are 15 residues in the CDR3. The V end was cut by 3 bases, the J end by 0 bases, with 9 bases between. Germline CDR1 reads MDHEN; CDR2 reads SYDVKM. Regarding the study as a whole: Among the most significant clusters, several appeared linked to common viral pathogens in a later analysis.

Use of 60 Vbeta and 13 Jbeta primers characterized the PCR. In the authors' methods: Later, an analysis found 80 million or so unique TCR beta chains, and about 10 million of these were shared. The protocol was immunoSEQ multiplex PCR, while the TCRdb copy is restricted to in-frame clones and leaves out a portion. V and J calls and clone size are those listed in that table; D and trimming were worked out from the DNA. The profile shows about 150,000 clones, more than 8% of them singletons. Concerning this clone: Its antigen is unidentified.

The receptor was isolated from a middle-aged man in good health and CMV-seronegative. The V and J genes are TRBV28 and TRBJ2-4; possible D gene TRBD2, 5 bases. The sequenced sample was PBMCs. Here the CDR3 DNA reads TGTGCCAGCAGTTTGGGAGTATCAGCCAAAAACATTCAGTACTTC. Translation gives CASSLGVSAKNIQYF. Based on the CDR3 plus reference TRBV28 and TRBJ2-4, the full variable domain is DVKVTQSSRYLVKRTGEKVFLECVQDMDHENMFWYRQDPGLGLRLIYFSYDVKMKEKGDIPEGYSVSREKKERFSLILESASTNQTSMYLCASSLGVSAKNIQYFGAGTRLSVL.